This T cell receptor beta chain was recorded in a study of OX40 agonist ivuxolimab in advanced cancers. Study-wide context: Three patients, one with hepatocellular carcinoma and two with cutaneous melanoma, responded partially. Regarding the study as a whole: CD8+ T cells showed, on average, more clonal expansion than CD4+ cells. The study found among the lowest clonal expansion in partial responders at 0.1-3.0 mg/kg.

Profiled with immunoSEQ multiplex PCR; TCRdb holds only in-frame clones, not every one. The sample holds 45,000 to 60,000 clones, 90% seen once. This clone occurred a few times. Its antigen remains unknown. The input for sequencing was CD4+ or CD8+ T cells sorted from blood, taken in a trial of the OX40 agonist ivuxolimab. The sequence was collected from an adult with an advanced solid tumor such as melanoma, head and neck, liver or kidney cancer.

The CDR3 DNA reads TGTGCCAGCAGTGCGTCCCCTAGCGGGACCACAGATACGCAGTATTTT. This sequence encodes CASSASPSGTTDTQYF. The chain recombines TRBV2 with TRBJ2-3, with 9 bases aligning to TRBD2. V lost 4 bases and J lost 2; bases outside the gene matches: 7. The CDR3 is made up of 16 amino acids. CDR1 and CDR2 from the germline V gene are SNHLY and FYNNEI.